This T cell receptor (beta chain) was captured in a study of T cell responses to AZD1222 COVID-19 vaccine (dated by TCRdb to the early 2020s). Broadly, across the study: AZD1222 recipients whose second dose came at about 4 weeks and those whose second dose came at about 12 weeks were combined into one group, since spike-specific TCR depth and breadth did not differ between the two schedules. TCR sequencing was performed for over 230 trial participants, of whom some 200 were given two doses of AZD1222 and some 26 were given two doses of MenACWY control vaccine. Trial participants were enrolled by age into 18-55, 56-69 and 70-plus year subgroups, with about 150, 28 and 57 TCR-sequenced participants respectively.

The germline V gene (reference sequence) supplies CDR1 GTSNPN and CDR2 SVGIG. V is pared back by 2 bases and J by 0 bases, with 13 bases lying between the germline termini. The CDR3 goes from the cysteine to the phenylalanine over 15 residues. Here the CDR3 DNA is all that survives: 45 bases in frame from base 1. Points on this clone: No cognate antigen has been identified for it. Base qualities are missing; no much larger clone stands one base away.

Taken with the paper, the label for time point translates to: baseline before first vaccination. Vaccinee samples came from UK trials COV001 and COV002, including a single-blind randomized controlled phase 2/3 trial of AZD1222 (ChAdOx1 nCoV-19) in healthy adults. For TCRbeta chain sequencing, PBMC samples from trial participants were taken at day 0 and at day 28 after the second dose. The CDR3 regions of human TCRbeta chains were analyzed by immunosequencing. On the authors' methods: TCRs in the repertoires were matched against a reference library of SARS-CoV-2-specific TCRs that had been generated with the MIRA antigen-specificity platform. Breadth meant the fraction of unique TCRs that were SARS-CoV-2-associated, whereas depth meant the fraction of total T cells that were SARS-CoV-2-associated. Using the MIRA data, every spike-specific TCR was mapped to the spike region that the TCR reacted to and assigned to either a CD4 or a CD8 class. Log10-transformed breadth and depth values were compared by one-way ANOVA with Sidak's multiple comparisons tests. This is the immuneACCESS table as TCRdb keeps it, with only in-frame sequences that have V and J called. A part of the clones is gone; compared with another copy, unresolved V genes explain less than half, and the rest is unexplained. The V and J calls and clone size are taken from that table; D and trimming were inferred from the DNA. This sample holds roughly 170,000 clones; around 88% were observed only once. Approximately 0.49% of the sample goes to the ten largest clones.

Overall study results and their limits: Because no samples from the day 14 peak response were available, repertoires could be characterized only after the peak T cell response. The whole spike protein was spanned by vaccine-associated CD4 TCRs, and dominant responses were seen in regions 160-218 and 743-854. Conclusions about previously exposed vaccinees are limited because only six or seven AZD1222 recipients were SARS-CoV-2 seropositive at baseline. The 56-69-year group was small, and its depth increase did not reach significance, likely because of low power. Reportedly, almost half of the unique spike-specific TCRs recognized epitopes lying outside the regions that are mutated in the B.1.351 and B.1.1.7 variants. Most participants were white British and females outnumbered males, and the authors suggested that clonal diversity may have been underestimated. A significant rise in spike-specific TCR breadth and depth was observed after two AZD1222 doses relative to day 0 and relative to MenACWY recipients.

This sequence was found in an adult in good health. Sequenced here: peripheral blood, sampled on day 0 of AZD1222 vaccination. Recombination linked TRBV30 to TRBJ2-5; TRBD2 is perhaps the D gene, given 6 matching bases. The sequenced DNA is TGTGCCTGGAGTTCACTCCGGGACTACCAAGAGACCCAGTACTTC. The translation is CAWSSLRDYQETQYF.